These 26 T cell receptor beta chains were sequenced from one sample in a study of patients and donors after allogeneic stem cell transplantation. Each CDR3 protein is one row after TCRdb ran MiXCR on the RT-PCR reads. The profile shows hundreds of thousands of distinct CDR3 sequences, roughly 17% of them singletons. Sequenced sample: blood, either unsorted or a sorted T cell fraction (not recorded which). The receptors stem from a human donor who was either an allogeneic HSCT recipient or a stem cell or donor lymphocyte infusion donor (not recorded which). It is not recorded whose cells these are; they may come from a transplant donor.

This sequence joins TRBV5-1 and TRBJ1-2, with TRBD1 identical over 8 bases. V lost 0 bases, J lost 7 bases, and 11 bases stayed unmatched. The CDR3 has 16 amino acids. Germline CDR1 reads SGHRS; CDR2 reads YFSETQ. The CDR3 sequence: CASSLGQGKSSAGYTF. In DNA form, the CDR3 reads TGCGCCAGCAGCTTGGGACAGGGGAAGTCGTCGGCTGGCTACACCTTC. Full variable domain (missing parts from reference TRBV5-1 and TRBJ1-2): KAGVTQTPRYLIKTRGQQVTLSCSPISGHRSVSWYQQTPGQGLQFLFEYFSETQRNKGNFPGRFSGRQFSNSRSEMNVSTLELGDSALYLCASSLGQGKSSAGYTFGSGTRLTVV.

This clonotype appeared a few times. This chain links TRBV6-1 with TRBJ2-1; 7 nucleotides align to TRBD2. Trimming removed 6 bases from V and 12 bases from J; junction bases left unmatched: 17. Germline V gives CDR1 MNHNS, CDR2 SASEGT. The CDR3 loop spans 15 amino acids. Here the CDR3 reads CASRAGVAGTGGQFF. In DNA form, the CDR3 reads TGTGCCAGCAGGGCCGGGGTTGCGGGGACGGGGGGGCAGTTCTTC.

V usage is TRBV7-4 and J usage is TRBJ2-2; 10 positions match TRBD2. Germline lookup yields CDR1 SGHVT and CDR2 SQSDAQ. The CDR3 runs 19 residues. J was trimmed by 5 bases and V by 5 bases; bases with no gene match: 17. Here the CDR3 DNA reads TGTGCCAGCAGCGCAACCGGGACTAGCGCCCGAAGGGGTACCGGGGAGCTGTTTTTT. It is translated as CASSATGTSARRGTGELFF.

The J gene is TRBJ1-5, the V gene TRBV4-3; the D gene is possibly TRBD1 (5 bases). V lost 0 bases and J lost 3, with 12 bases in between. In germline, CDR1 is LGHNA, CDR2 YSLEER. This CDR3 spans 16 amino acids. CDR3 in DNA: TGCGCCAGCAGCCAAGATCGCGCAGGGACCAATCAGCCCCAGCATTTT. Encoded protein: CASSQDRAGTNQPQHF.

The sample holds a few counts of this clonotype. The J gene is TRBJ2-2, the V gene TRBV11-2; no clear D. Trimming left V 7 bases short and J 4 bases short, with 10 bases between. The CDR3 contains 13 residues. The germline CDR1 and CDR2 sequences are SGHAT and FQNNGV. CDR3 residues: CASTFGPTGELFF. Here the CDR3 DNA reads TGTGCCAGCACCTTTGGACCCACCGGGGAGCTGTTTTTT.

The V call is TRBV30, the J call TRBJ2-7, with D hard to call. Germline CDR1 GTSNPN, CDR2 SVGIG (reference sequence). Trimming stripped 2 bases from V and 7 bases from J, with 9 bases between. There are 11 residues in the CDR3. The CDR3 loop is CAWSFVQEQYF. The CDR3 DNA reads TGTGCCTGGAGTTTTGTGCAGGAGCAGTACTTC.

The chain uses TRBV24-1 and TRBJ2-7; D unclear. The ends were cut back, 3 bases at V and 5 bases at J, with 13 bases in the middle. Germline V gene sequence: CDR1 KGHDR, CDR2 SFDVKD. CDR3 length: 14 residues. The CDR3: CATSDPRSADEQYF. CDR3 DNA: TGTGCCACCAGTGATCCCCGTTCGGCCGACGAGCAGTACTTC.

The genes are TRBV9 and TRBJ1-5; D not resolved. V lost 0 bases to trimming and J lost 7 bases, with 5 bases between them. CDR3 length: 12 amino acids. Germline CDR1 and CDR2: SGDLS and YYNGEE. In nucleotides, the CDR3 is TGTGCCAGCAGCGTAGATGGCCAGCCCCAGCATTTT. This sequence encodes CASSVDGQPQHF. Full variable domain (missing parts from reference TRBV9 and TRBJ1-5): DSGVTQTPKHLITATGQRVTLRCSPRSGDLSVYWYQQSLDQGLQFLIQYYNGEERAKGNILERFSAQQFPDLHSELNLSSLELGDSALYFCASSVDGQPQHFGDGTRLSIL.

This clonotype was seen more than once but under ten times. The chain combines TRBV6-1 with TRBJ2-3; TRBD2 agrees at 11 bases. Germline-derived CDR1 and CDR2 are MNHNS and SASEGT. V shed 6 bases and J 1 base; nucleotides not matched to a gene: 12. The CDR3 is made up of 18 amino acids. The CDR3 bases are TGTGCCAGCAGCCTAGCGGGAGGCCCGTCTGTAGGCACAGATACGCAGTATTTT. Residues: CASSLAGGPSVGTDTQYF.

This chain connects TRBV6-5 to TRBJ1-6; D gene ambiguous. The CDR3 is made up of 16 amino acids. Trimming shortened V by 2 bases and J by 6 bases, and 14 bases separated the two germline ends. Germline V CDR1 and CDR2: MNHEY, SVGAGI. The DNA of the CDR3 is TGTGCCAGCAGTTACCCGGGAGGGCGGGGTAATTCACCCCTCCACTTT. This codes for CASSYPGGRGNSPLHF.

Ten or more counts support this clonotype. V gene TRBV20-1 combines with J gene TRBJ2-7; D possibly matches TRBD1 or TRBD2 (5 bases each). V dropped 0 bases and J dropped 1 base, with 13 bases sitting between them. This CDR3 has 15 residues. CDR1 and CDR2 (germline): DFQATT, SNEGSKA (reference sequence). The CDR3 spells CSARDRSGRSYEQYF. For the CDR3, the DNA is TGCAGTGCTAGAGATCGGTCGGGACGGTCCTACGAGCAGTACTTC.

This chain uses TRBV2 with TRBJ2-1; 11 nucleotides line up with TRBD2. The trim removed 7 bases at V and 5 bases at J, leaving 4 bases unmatched. The V gene's germline CDR1 is SNHLY and CDR2 FYNNEI. This CDR3 is 14 amino acids long. CDR3 residues: CASKLAGVNNEQFF. CDR3 in DNA: TGTGCCAGCAAACTAGCGGGAGTGAACAATGAGCAGTTCTTC.

V usage is TRBV28 and J usage is TRBJ1-1, with 8 positions matching TRBD1. This CDR3 has 15 amino acids. The V and J ends lost 4 bases and 1 base, in that order; junction bases with no gene match: 5. Looked up from germline, CDR1 is MDHEN and CDR2 is SYDVKM. CDR3: CASSSGQGANTEAFF. CDR3 DNA: TGTGCCAGCAGTTCTGGTCAGGGGGCGAACACTGAAGCTTTCTTT.

The chain recombines TRBV6-5 with TRBJ2-5, with D possibly being TRBD2 (6 bases). Germline values: CDR1 MNHEY, CDR2 SVGAGI. The CDR3 spans 15 residues. Trimming left V 4 bases short and J 3 bases short, with 15 bases between. The CDR3 loop reads CASSWERLAKETQYF. CDR3 nucleotides: TGTGCCAGCAGTTGGGAGAGGCTAGCGAAAGAGACCCAGTACTTC.

This clonotype was seen a handful of times. The J gene is TRBJ2-4, the V gene TRBV15; unclear D gene. From germline, CDR1 is LNHNV and CDR2 YYDKDF (reference sequence). V was cut by 0 bases and J by 4 bases, with 10 bases left in between. The CDR3 length is 15 residues. The CDR3 nucleotides read TGTGCCACCAGCAGAGATGTGGACGGGAAAAACATTCAGTACTTC. Its translation: CATSRDVDGKNIQYF.

This chain joins TRBV20-1 and TRBJ2-7, with D hard to call. CDR1 DFQATT and CDR2 SNEGSKA come from the germline V gene (reference sequence). V was clipped by 5 bases and J by 3 bases, with 11 bases between them. This CDR3 has 12 amino acids. CDR3 protein: CSAQDALYEQYF. The CDR3 DNA is TGCAGTGCTCAGGACGCACTCTACGAGCAGTACTTC.

This clonotype was counted between two and nine times. As DNA, the CDR3 is TGTGCCAGCAGTTACTCTGTCGGGCGGTCGGTCGGCGAACCCTACGAGCAGTACTTC. It translates to CASSYSVGRSVGEPYEQYF. The V gene is TRBV6-5, the J gene TRBJ2-7, with D unresolved. CDR3 length: 19 residues. With 0 bases removed from V and 2 bases from J, the gap between germline ends came to 23 bases. Germline V gene data show CDR1 as MNHEY and CDR2 as SVGAGI.

This rearrangement joins TRBV5-1 to TRBJ2-5; tentatively, D is TRBD2 (5 bases). The germline V and J ends were trimmed by 1 base and 5 bases, with 15 bases remaining between them. The CDR3 totals 15 residues. Looked up from germline, CDR1 is SGHRS and CDR2 is YFSETQ. CDR3 residues: CASSLRTSSGETQYF. The CDR3 region has the DNA TGCGCCAGCAGCTTGCGAACGTCCTCGGGGGAGACCCAGTACTTC.

Written as DNA, the CDR3 is TGTGCCAGCAGCCCTGGAGAGGGTCTTGGCTACACCTTC. Translation gives CASSPGEGLGYTF. The rearrangement uses TRBV5-5 and TRBJ1-2; D is uncertain. CDR3 length equals 13 residues. V lost 4 bases to trimming and J lost 7 bases, with 14 bases between them. Germline CDR1 reads SGHKS; CDR2 reads YYEKEE (reference sequence). The complete variable domain, with remaining parts taken from reference TRBV5-5 and TRBJ1-2, reads DAGVTQSPTHLIKTRGQQVTLRCSPISGHKSVSWYQQVLGQGPQFIFQYYEKEERGRGNFPDRFSARQFPNYSSELNVNALLLGDSALYLCASSPGEGLGYTFGSGTRLTVV.

V gene TRBV3-1 combines with J gene TRBJ2-4; possible D gene TRBD1, 6 bases. Germline V gene lookup returns CDR1 LGHDT and CDR2 YNNKEL (reference sequence). V lost 4 bases to trimming and J lost 4 bases, with 17 bases between them. The CDR3 consists of 16 residues. CDR3 region: CASSLIRDIHKNIQYF. In DNA form, the CDR3 reads TGTGCCAGCAGCCTCATTCGGGACATTCATAAAAACATTCAGTACTTC.

The chain recombines TRBV5-5 with TRBJ2-7; D possibly uses TRBD1 or TRBD2 (5 bases each). Germline-derived CDR1 and CDR2 are SGHKS and YYEKEE (reference sequence). The CDR3 is 14 residues long. The V end was cut by 3 bases, the J end by 5 bases, with 15 bases between. CDR3 sequence reads: CASSSWDGSHEQYF. The DNA for the CDR3 is TGTGCCAGCAGCTCCTGGGACGGCAGCCACGAGCAGTACTTC. Variable domain in full (rest from reference TRBV5-5 and TRBJ2-7): DAGVTQSPTHLIKTRGQQVTLRCSPISGHKSVSWYQQVLGQGPQFIFQYYEKEERGRGNFPDRFSARQFPNYSSELNVNALLLGDSALYLCASSSWDGSHEQYFGPGTRLTVT.

J is TRBJ2-3 and V is TRBV4-3; unclear D gene. With 0 bases removed from V and 6 bases from J, the gap between germline ends came to 13 bases. CDR1 LGHNA and CDR2 YSLEER come from the germline V gene. The CDR3 runs to 15 residues. DNA of the CDR3: TGCGCCAGCAGCCAAGATAACCAACCTCGTGATACGCAGTATTTT. This encodes CASSQDNQPRDTQYF.

This clonotype was seen ten or more times. The chain is built from TRBV5-1 and TRBJ1-1; TRBD1 might be the D (6 bases). Looked up from germline, CDR1 is SGHRS and CDR2 is YFSETQ. Trimming cost V 0 bases and J 6 bases, with 9 bases left between them. This CDR3 contains 13 residues. CDR3 protein: CASSLVQGAEAFF. The DNA of the CDR3 is TGCGCCAGCAGCTTGGTACAGGGCGCTGAAGCTTTCTTT.

This clonotype was recorded many times. The V and J genes are TRBV29-1 and TRBJ2-5; D might be TRBD2 (5 bases). V lost 0 bases and J 1 base, leaving 15 bases between the germline ends. Germline V gene data show CDR1 as SQVTM and CDR2 as ANQGSEA. The CDR3 extends over 16 amino acids. The CDR3 nucleotides read TGCAGCGTTGAAGAAAAGGAGGTCAGGATCCAAGAGACCCAGTACTTC. As protein: CSVEEKEVRIQETQYF.

This chain links TRBV29-1 with TRBJ1-1, with D unclear. The CDR3 spans 13 residues. V was pared by 4 bases and J by 0 bases, with 9 bases between. The germline CDR1 and CDR2 sequences are SQVTM and ANQGSEA. The CDR3: CSVGGLMNTEAFF. CDR3 bases: TGCAGCGTTGGGGGATTGATGAACACTGAAGCTTTCTTT.

The V gene is TRBV2, the J gene TRBJ2-7; a weak D match, TRBD1 (6 bases). CDR3 length: 13 amino acids. V was cut by 5 bases and J by 0 bases, with 8 bases left in between. The germline V gene has CDR1 SNHLY and CDR2 FYNNEI. CDR3 loop: CASSWGLSYEQYF. The CDR3 bases are TGTGCCAGCAGTTGGGGGCTCTCCTACGAGCAGTACTTC.